These 14 T cell receptor beta chains originate from one sample sequenced in a study of tumor-infiltrating lymphocytes in localized non-small cell lung cancer. Assay: immunoSEQ multiplex PCR; the TCRdb copy retains only in-frame clones and omits some. Here the sample spans approximately 13,000 clones, 79% being singletons. The sample taken for sequencing was lung tumor tissue. The source is a human donor with non-small cell lung cancer.

The chain links TRBV5-4 to TRBJ2-5, with 10 bases fitting TRBD2. In germline, CDR1 is SGHNT, CDR2 YYREEE (reference sequence). The junction had 2 bases not matched to a gene; V was cut back by 4 bases and J by 5 bases. The CDR3 runs 13 residues. For the CDR3, the DNA is TGTGCCAGCAGCCCGGGACTAGCGGAGACCCAGTACTTC. It yields the protein CASSPGLAETQYF.

The V call is TRBV28, the J call TRBJ1-2, with 7 bases identical to TRBD1. There are 12 residues in the CDR3. Germline CDR1 is MDHEN and CDR2 is SYDVKM. Unmatched junction bases numbered 12, after V lost 8 bases and J lost 12 bases. The CDR3 sequence is CASLGTASRNTF. DNA of the CDR3: TGTGCCAGCCTAGGGACAGCGAGCCGCAACACCTTC.

In DNA form, the CDR3 reads TGTGCCAGCAGCCCAGGACAGGTCGACAACTATGGCTACACCTTC. Protein product: CASSPGQVDNYGYTF. The chain employs TRBV5-4 and TRBJ1-2; 7 bases fit TRBD1. Trimming removed 4 bases from V and 2 bases from J; junction bases left unmatched: 8. The germline CDR1 and CDR2 sequences are SGHNT and YYREEE (reference sequence). The CDR3 spans 15 residues.

This clone was observed a few times. V and J are TRBV9 and TRBJ2-3; the D is unclear. Trimming took off 0 bases at V and 5 bases at J, with 7 bases between the two ends. Per the germline V gene, CDR1 is SGDLS and CDR2 is YYNGEE. This CDR3 region has 13 residues. The CDR3 here is CASSVGNGDTQYF. The DNA of the CDR3 is TGTGCCAGCAGCGTAGGTAATGGAGATACGCAGTATTTT. The variable domain in full, with the rest retrieved from reference TRBV9 and TRBJ2-3, is DSGVTQTPKHLITATGQRVTLRCSPRSGDLSVYWYQQSLDQGLQFLIQYYNGEERAKGNILERFSAQQFPDLHSELNLSSLELGDSALYFCASSVGNGDTQYFGPGTRLTVL.

The V and J genes are TRBV6-6 and TRBJ2-7, with D perhaps matching TRBD2 (6 bases). V was trimmed by 6 bases and J by 0 bases, leaving 15 bases between them. The CDR3 runs to 15 residues. Germline loops: CDR1 MNHNY, CDR2 SVGAGI (reference sequence). The CDR3 protein is CASRPGVAASYEQYF. CDR3 sequence (DNA): TGTGCCAGCAGACCCGGGGTAGCGGCCTCCTACGAGCAGTACTTC.

The CDR3 DNA reads as TGCGCCAGCAGCTTACAGGGAATGCAGGACTATGGCTACACCTTC. This translates into CASSLQGMQDYGYTF. This chain joins TRBV5-1 and TRBJ1-2; TRBD1 might be the D (6 bases). V was clipped by 2 bases and J by 3 bases, with 14 bases between them. The germline CDR1 and CDR2 sequences are SGHRS and YFSETQ. This CDR3 region has 15 residues.

The chain combines TRBV11-2 with TRBJ2-7; 7 bases fit TRBD1. CDR3 length: 15 amino acids. After removal of 1 base from V and 0 bases from J, the junction contained 3 bases not matched to a gene. Germline V CDR1 and CDR2: SGHAT, FQNNGV. The CDR3 region has the DNA TGTGCCAGCAGCTTAGCCGACAGGGACTCCTACGAGCAGTACTTC. It is translated as CASSLADRDSYEQYF.

The J gene is TRBJ1-6, the V gene TRBV19; D perhaps matches TRBD1 (5 bases). V was trimmed by 7 bases and J by 2 bases, leaving 15 bases between them. Germline-derived CDR1 and CDR2 are LNHDA and SQIVND (reference sequence). This CDR3 spans 16 amino acids. CDR3 loop: CASNSGTETYNSPLHF. DNA for the CDR3: TGTGCCAGTAATTCCGGGACTGAAACCTATAATTCACCCCTCCACTTT.

The rearrangement uses TRBV5-6 and TRBJ2-5; TRBD1 aligns across 8 bases. The CDR3 covers 15 residues. V lost 6 bases and J lost 3; bases outside the gene matches: 10. Germline values: CDR1 SGHDT, CDR2 YYEEEE. The CDR3 here is CASTFARQGKETQYF. CDR3 DNA sequence: TGTGCCAGCACCTTTGCCCGACAGGGGAAAGAGACCCAGTACTTC.

The V and J genes are TRBV10-3 and TRBJ2-3; tentatively, D is TRBD1 (5 bases). CDR3 size: 13 residues. V lost 6 bases, J lost 4 bases, and 11 bases lay in between. The germline V gene encodes CDR1 ENHRY and CDR2 SYGVKD. CDR3 loop: CAIRKGYSDTQYF. CDR3 coding DNA: TGTGCCATCAGAAAGGGGTATTCAGATACGCAGTATTTT.

The chain combines TRBV6-6 with TRBJ1-1, with TRBD1 identical over 12 bases. This CDR3 has 16 amino acids. CDR1 and CDR2 (germline): MNHNY, SVGAGI (reference sequence). Trimming cost V 3 bases and J 2 bases; bases outside gene matches: 4. The CDR3, as DNA: TGTGCCAGCAGTTATGGGACAGGGGGCCCTAACACTGAAGCTTTCTTT. Its translation: CASSYGTGGPNTEAFF.

The chain combines TRBV5-1 with TRBJ1-1; 8 bases line up with TRBD1. The length of the CDR3 is 14 residues. Germline V gene sequence: CDR1 SGHRS, CDR2 YFSETQ. The trim removed 4 bases at V and 7 bases at J, leaving 9 bases unmatched. Here the CDR3 reads CASSRTGGSLEAFF. CDR3 nucleotides: TGCGCCAGCAGCCGTACAGGGGGTTCACTTGAAGCTTTCTTT. Together with reference TRBV5-1 and TRBJ1-1, the CDR3 gives the full variable domain: KAGVTQTPRYLIKTRGQQVTLSCSPISGHRSVSWYQQTPGQGLQFLFEYFSETQRNKGNFPGRFSGRQFSNSRSEMNVSTLELGDSALYLCASSRTGGSLEAFFGQGTRLTVV.

This chain joins TRBV2 and TRBJ2-5; unclear D gene. Trimming pared 3 bases from V and 11 bases from J, leaving 1 base between. Germline V gene data show CDR1 as SNHLY and CDR2 as FYNNEI. The CDR3 covers 8 residues. The CDR3 is CASSEQYF. CDR3 sequence (DNA): TGTGCCAGCAGTGAGCAGTACTTC.

V gene TRBV15 combines with J gene TRBJ1-3; the D gene is possibly TRBD1 (6 bases). From germline, CDR1 is LNHNV and CDR2 YYDKDF (reference sequence). With 0 bases removed from V and 3 bases from J, the gap between germline ends came to 12 bases. The CDR3 length is 16 residues. The CDR3 sequence is CATSRDPTGIGNTIYF. CDR3 nucleotides: TGTGCCACCAGCAGAGACCCCACAGGGATTGGAAACACCATATATTTT. The full variable domain, its missing parts supplied by reference TRBV15 and TRBJ1-3, is DAMVIQNPRYQVTQFGKPVTLSCSQTLNHNVMYWYQQKSSQAPKLLFHYYDKDFNNEADTPDNFQSRRPNTSFCFLDIRSPGLGDTAMYLCATSRDPTGIGNTIYFGEGSWLTVV.